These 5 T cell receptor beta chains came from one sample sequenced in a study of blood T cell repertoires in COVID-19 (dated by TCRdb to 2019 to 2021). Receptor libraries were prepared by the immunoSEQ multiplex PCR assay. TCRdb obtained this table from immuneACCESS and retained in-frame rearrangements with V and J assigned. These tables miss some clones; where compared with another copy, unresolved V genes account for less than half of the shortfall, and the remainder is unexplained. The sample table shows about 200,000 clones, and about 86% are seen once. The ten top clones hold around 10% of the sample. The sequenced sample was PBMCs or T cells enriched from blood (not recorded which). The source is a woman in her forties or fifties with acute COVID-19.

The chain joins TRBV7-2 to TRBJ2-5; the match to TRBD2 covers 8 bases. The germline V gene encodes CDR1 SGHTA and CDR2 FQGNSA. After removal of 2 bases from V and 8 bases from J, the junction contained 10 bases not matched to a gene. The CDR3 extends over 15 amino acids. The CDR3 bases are TGTGCCAGCAGCTTAAGTGCAGCGGGGGCGGGAACCCAGTACTTC. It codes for CASSLSAAGAGTQYF.

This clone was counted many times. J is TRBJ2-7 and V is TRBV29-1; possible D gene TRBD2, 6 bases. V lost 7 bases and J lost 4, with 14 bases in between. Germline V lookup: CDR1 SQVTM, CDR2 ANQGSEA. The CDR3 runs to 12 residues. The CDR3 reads CSASASAYEQYF. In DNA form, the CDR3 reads TGCAGCGCTTCAGCTAGCGCGTACGAGCAGTACTTC.

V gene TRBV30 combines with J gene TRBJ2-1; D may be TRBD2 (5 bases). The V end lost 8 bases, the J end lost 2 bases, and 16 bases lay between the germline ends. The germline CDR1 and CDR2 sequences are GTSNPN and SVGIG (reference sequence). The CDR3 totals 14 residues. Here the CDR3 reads CAPPSPGAYNEQFF. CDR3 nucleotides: TGTGCCCCTCCGTCTCCCGGGGCCTACAATGAGCAGTTCTTC.

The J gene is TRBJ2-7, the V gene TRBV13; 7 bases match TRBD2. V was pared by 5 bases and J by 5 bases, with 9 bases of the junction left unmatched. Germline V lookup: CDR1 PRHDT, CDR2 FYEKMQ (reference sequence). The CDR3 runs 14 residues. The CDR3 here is CASSTRTSSHEQYF. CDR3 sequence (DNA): TGTGCCAGCAGCACCAGGACTAGTTCCCACGAGCAGTACTTC. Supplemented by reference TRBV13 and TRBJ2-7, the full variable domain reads AAGVIQSPRHLIKEKRETATLKCYPIPRHDTVYWYQQGPGQDPQFLISFYEKMQSDKGSIPDRFSAQQFSDYHSELNMSSLELGDSALYFCASSTRTSSHEQYFGPGTRLTVT.

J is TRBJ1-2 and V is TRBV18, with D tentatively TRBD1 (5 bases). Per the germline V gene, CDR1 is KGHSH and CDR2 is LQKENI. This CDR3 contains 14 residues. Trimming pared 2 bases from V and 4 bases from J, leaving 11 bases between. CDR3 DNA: TGTGCCAGCTCACCAAAAGGGGCTGGCTATGGCTACACCTTC. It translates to CASSPKGAGYGYTF.